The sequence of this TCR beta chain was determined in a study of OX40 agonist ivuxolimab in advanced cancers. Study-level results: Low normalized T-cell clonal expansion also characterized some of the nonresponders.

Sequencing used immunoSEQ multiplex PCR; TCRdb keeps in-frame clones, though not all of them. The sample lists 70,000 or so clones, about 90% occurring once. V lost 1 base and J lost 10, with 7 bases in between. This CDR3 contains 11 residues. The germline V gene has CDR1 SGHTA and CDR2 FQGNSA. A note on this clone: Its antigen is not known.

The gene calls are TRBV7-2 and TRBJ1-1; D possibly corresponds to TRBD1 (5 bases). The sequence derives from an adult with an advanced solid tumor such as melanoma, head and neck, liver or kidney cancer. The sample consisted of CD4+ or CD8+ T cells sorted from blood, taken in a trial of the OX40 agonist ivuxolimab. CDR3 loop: CASSLDRGAFF. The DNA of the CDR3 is TGTGCCAGCAGCTTAGATAGGGGAGCTTTCTTT. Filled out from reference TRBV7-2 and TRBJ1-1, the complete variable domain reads GAGVSQSPSNKVTEKGKDVELRCDPISGHTALYWYRQSLGQGLEFLIYFQGNSAPDKSGLPSDRFSAERTGGSVSTLTIQRTQQEDSAVYLCASSLDRGAFFGQGTRLTVV.